One and the same sample provided the 17 T cell receptor beta chains below, sequenced in a study of cytomegalovirus exposure and HLA in healthy donors. TCRdb keeps only in-frame clones here, not all; method: immunoSEQ multiplex PCR. The data hold about 110,000 clones, with approximately 89% observed a single time. The material sequenced was PBMCs. Receptor source: a woman between 18 and 29 years old in good health and CMV-seronegative.

The chain combines TRBV5-1 with TRBJ1-6, with D uncertain. The V gene's germline CDR1 is SGHRS and CDR2 YFSETQ. V was shortened by 3 bases and J by 6 bases, with 7 bases between the two germline ends. This CDR3 region has 13 residues. The CDR3 reads CASSSRSNSPLHF. CDR3 sequence (DNA): TGCGCCAGCAGCTCTAGGTCTAATTCACCCCTCCACTTT.

The CDR3 loop is CASSLTAEGSGSGYTF. The CDR3 DNA is TGTGCCAGCAGTTTAACGGCGGAGGGAAGCGGGAGTGGCTACACCTTC. The V and J genes are TRBV27 and TRBJ1-2; the D is unclear. This CDR3 region has 16 residues. Germline CDR1 is MNHEY and CDR2 is SMNVEV (reference sequence). Trimming took off 2 bases at V and 7 bases at J, with 20 bases between the two ends.

The table lists this clone with a few counts. As DNA, the CDR3 is TGTGCCAGCAGCTTATTCGGGCAGCCCCAGCATTTT. Amino acids: CASSLFGQPQHF. The chain recombines TRBV7-2 with TRBJ1-5; no firm D call. Looked up from germline, CDR1 is SGHTA and CDR2 is FQGNSA. This CDR3 has 12 residues. V was cut by 2 bases and J by 7 bases, with 6 bases left in between.

The rearrangement joins TRBV30 to TRBJ2-1; the match to TRBD2 covers 9 bases. The CDR3 length is 14 residues. Losses at the gene ends were 2 bases for V and 4 bases for J; bases not matched to a gene: 3. The germline CDR1 and CDR2 sequences are GTSNPN and SVGIG (reference sequence). CDR3 protein: CAWSRLAGYNEQFF. The CDR3 DNA follows: TGTGCCTGGAGTCGGCTAGCGGGATACAATGAGCAGTTCTTC.

The chain links TRBV28 to TRBJ1-4; TRBD1 matches at 7 bases. CDR1 and CDR2 (germline): MDHEN, SYDVKM. V lost 7 bases and J lost 4; bases outside the gene matches: 6. The CDR3 runs to 14 residues. The chain's CDR3 is CASMWGQYNEKLFF. The DNA for the CDR3 is TGTGCCAGCATGTGGGGACAGTATAATGAAAAACTGTTTTTT.

This chain links TRBV4-3 with TRBJ2-1; D gene uncertain. Germline loops: CDR1 LGHNA, CDR2 YSLEER. The CDR3 length is 13 residues. Trimming took off 5 bases at V and 8 bases at J, with 13 bases between the two ends. CDR3 residues: CASSLRLGYEQFF. The DNA for the CDR3 is TGCGCCAGCAGCTTGAGACTTGGGTATGAGCAGTTCTTC.

The chain carries TRBV28 and TRBJ2-7, with D possibly being TRBD1 (5 bases). Trimming cost V 3 bases and J 4 bases, with 13 bases left between them. CDR3 size: 14 residues. CDR1 and CDR2 from the germline V gene are MDHEN and SYDVKM. The CDR3 DNA sequence: TGTGCCAGCAGTTTCCCCAGACAGAAGTACGAGCAGTACTTC. Its protein is CASSFPRQKYEQYF.

The chain carries TRBV28 and TRBJ1-1; 7 bases agree with TRBD1. V shed 10 bases, J shed 1 base, and the junction held 6 bases outside the gene matches. CDR3 length: 13 amino acids. Looked up from germline, CDR1 is MDHEN and CDR2 is SYDVKM. CDR3 bases: TGTGCCACCAGAGGACAGGCGAACACTGAAGCTTTCTTT. Amino acids: CATRGQANTEAFF. Drawing the rest from reference TRBV28 and TRBJ1-1, the complete variable domain is DVKVTQSSRYLVKRTGEKVFLECVQDMDHENMFWYRQDPGLGLRLIYFSYDVKMKEKGDIPEGYSVSREKKERFSLILESASTNQTSMYLCATRGQANTEAFFGQGTRLTVV.

The CDR3 here is CASSFRTTGLHEQYF. The CDR3 DNA reads as TGTGCCAGCAGCTTTAGGACTACTGGGTTACACGAGCAGTACTTC. The chain recombines TRBV11-1 with TRBJ2-7, with TRBD2 as a possible D gene (6 bases). The germline V gene has CDR1 SGHAT and CDR2 FQDESV (reference sequence). The CDR3 covers 15 residues. V was shortened by 3 bases and J by 5 bases, with 17 bases between the two germline ends.

The V gene is TRBV29-1, the J gene TRBJ2-1; TRBD1 might be the D (6 bases). Germline CDR1 and CDR2: SQVTM and ANQGSEA. Trimming removed 7 bases at V and 12 bases at J, with 19 bases between. The CDR3 is made up of 12 amino acids. Here the CDR3 DNA reads TGCAGCGCTGAGGGGAGACAGGACTTGCAGTTCTTC. Translation gives CSAEGRQDLQFF.

V gene TRBV4-1 combines with J gene TRBJ1-1, with D possibly matching TRBD1 (6 bases). Germline CDR1 reads MGHRA; CDR2 reads YSYEKL. The CDR3 consists of 14 residues. The germline V and J ends were trimmed by 1 base and 4 bases, with 10 bases remaining between them. The CDR3 reads CASSQARGGTEAFF. The CDR3 coding sequence is TGCGCCAGCAGCCAAGCCCGAGGGGGCACTGAAGCTTTCTTT.

J is TRBJ1-2 and V is TRBV28; TRBD1 is a possible D gene (6 bases). The germline V and J ends were trimmed by 7 bases and 7 bases, with 13 bases remaining between them. Germline assignment: CDR1 MDHEN and CDR2 SYDVKM. The CDR3 has 12 amino acids. In DNA form, the CDR3 reads TGTGCCAGCACCACCCTGGGGGCTGGCTACACCTTC. Protein product: CASTTLGAGYTF.

This chain uses TRBV19 with TRBJ1-4; D is unclear. CDR1 is LNHDA, CDR2 SQIVND, per germline (reference sequence). V dropped 5 bases and J dropped 8 bases, with 15 bases sitting between them. The CDR3 extends over 14 amino acids. CDR3 in amino acids: CASSGLNSGEKLFF. The CDR3 DNA sequence: TGTGCCAGTAGTGGACTAAATTCTGGGGAAAAACTGTTTTTT.

This chain connects TRBV7-8 to TRBJ2-2; tentative D call: TRBD2 (5 bases). Germline CDR1 and CDR2: SGHVS and FQNEAQ. The CDR3 consists of 14 residues. Trimming removed 8 bases at V and 4 bases at J, with 14 bases between. DNA of the CDR3: TGTGCCAGCGCCGGGGAACTACTCACCGGGGAGCTGTTTTTT. Translation gives CASAGELLTGELFF.

This clone has only a few counts. This chain links TRBV19 with TRBJ2-7, with 10 bases matching TRBD2. Germline V gene sequence: CDR1 LNHDA, CDR2 SQIVND (reference sequence). This CDR3 is 14 amino acids long. V trimming: 4 bases; J trimming: 2 bases; junction bases outside the gene matches: 2. The CDR3 nucleotides read TGTGCCAGTAGTAGTGGACTAGCGGCCTACGAGCAGTACTTC. This translates into CASSSGLAAYEQYF.

CDR3 in amino acids: CASSVAPATNEKLFF. CDR3 bases: TGTGCCAGCAGCGTAGCTCCTGCAACTAATGAAAAACTGTTTTTT. The rearrangement uses TRBV9 and TRBJ1-4, with D hard to call. CDR1 is SGDLS, CDR2 YYNGEE, per germline. Trimming shortened V by 0 bases and J by 0 bases, and 6 bases separated the two germline ends. This CDR3 comprises 15 residues. The full variable domain, its missing parts supplied by reference TRBV9 and TRBJ1-4, is DSGVTQTPKHLITATGQRVTLRCSPRSGDLSVYWYQQSLDQGLQFLIQYYNGEERAKGNILERFSAQQFPDLHSELNLSSLELGDSALYFCASSVAPATNEKLFFGSGTQLSVL.

This chain uses TRBV11-3 with TRBJ2-5, with a tentative D call TRBD1 (6 bases). This CDR3 has 13 residues. Trimming shortened V by 6 bases and J by 2 bases, and 10 bases separated the two germline ends. The germline V gene has CDR1 SGHNT and CDR2 YENEEA. Here the CDR3 DNA reads TGTGCCAGCAGGGGAAGGGGGCAAGAGACCCAGTACTTC. The encoded protein is CASRGRGQETQYF.